The following is a TCR beta chain sequence with its context. The antigen remains unidentified. This specimen comes from a study of cytomegalovirus exposure and HLA in healthy donors. Study overall: Unique TCRs numbering some 80 million, obtained from HLA-typed donors, made up an early data release. Study-level findings and limits: Most TCR sequences were rare, but some public TCRs occurred in many donors. Among the most significant clusters, several appeared linked to common viral pathogens in a later analysis. Among immune exposure information, only CMV serostatus was available.

Per the germline V gene, CDR1 is SGHTA and CDR2 is FQGTGA. The ends lost 5 bases at V and 5 bases at J; junction bases unmatched: 8. The CDR3 is 14 amino acids. PCR was performed using 60 Vbeta and 13 Jbeta primers. Sequenced by immunoSEQ multiplex PCR; TCRdb stores in-frame clones only, minus some. This table has roughly 150,000 clones, around 81% appearing once. This sequence originates from a man aged 35 to 55 in good health and CMV-seronegative. The sample taken for sequencing was PBMCs. This chain uses TRBV7-3 with TRBJ2-5; 7 positions match TRBD1. The DNA for the CDR3 is TGTGCCAGCAGCAAGTCAGGGGGTGTGGAGACCCAGTACTTC. This gives the protein CASSKSGGVETQYF. The variable domain in full, with the rest retrieved from reference TRBV7-3 and TRBJ2-5, is GAGVSQTPSNKVTEKGKYVELRCDPISGHTALYWYRQSLGQGPEFLIYFQGTGAADDSGLPNDRFFAVRPEGSVSTLKIQRTERGDSAVYLCASSKSGGVETQYFGPGTRLLVL.